One sample yielded the 14 T cell receptor beta chains listed below, sequenced in a study of breast tumors, draining lymph nodes, adjacent tissues. MiXCR was run by TCRdb on the multiplex PCR reads, yielding one entry per CDR3 protein. The table records some 200,000 distinct CDR3 sequences, around a third of them present only once. Samples came from axillary lymph nodes draining the breast cancer. The sample was axillary lymph node tissue. The source is a female donor with breast cancer. Some clones in this sample may be carry-over from other donors' samples.

This clonotype was seen many times. The chain combines TRBV30 with TRBJ1-3, with D hard to call. Trimming took 3 bases from V and 4 from J, leaving 4 bases between them. The CDR3 totals 11 residues. Germline assignment: CDR1 GTSNPN and CDR2 SVGIG (reference sequence). DNA for the CDR3: TGTGCCTGGAGCCGCGGAAACACCATATATTTT. It encodes CAWSRGNTIYF.

This clonotype was counted many times. The J gene is TRBJ1-4, the V gene TRBV6-1, with a weak D call TRBD1 (5 bases). The V end lost 3 bases, the J end lost 8 bases, and 19 bases lay between the germline ends. This CDR3 is built from 16 residues. CDR1 is MNHNS and CDR2 is SASEGT in the germline V gene. CDR3 coding DNA: TGTGCCAGCAGTGAGGGCCGGGGGGTGGGAAACGAAAAACTGTTTTTT. It is translated as CASSEGRGVGNEKLFF.

In this sample, this clonotype turned up a few times. A much larger clone is a single base away; this may be a read error. The chain is built from TRBV19 and TRBJ1-2; maybe TRBD1 (5 bases). V gave up 6 bases and J gave up 6 bases, with 14 bases separating them. CDR1 LNHDA and CDR2 SQIVND come from the germline V gene (reference sequence). CDR3 length: 13 residues. For the CDR3, the DNA is TGTGCCAGTAGGACGGGGCGAAACCATGGCTACACCTTC. Its translation is CASRTGRNHGYTF.

V usage is TRBV2 and J usage is TRBJ1-2; possibly TRBD1 for D (5 bases). The CDR3 extends over 15 amino acids. Germline CDR1 SNHLY, CDR2 FYNNEI. V gave up 8 bases and J gave up 5 bases, with 21 bases separating them. CDR3 sequence reads: CASCLGSAGRYGYTF. CDR3 sequence (DNA): TGTGCCAGCTGCCTGGGGTCGGCAGGGAGGTATGGCTACACCTTC. The whole variable domain, remainder taken from reference TRBV2 and TRBJ1-2, is EPEVTQTPSHQVTQMGQEVILRCVPISNHLYFYWYRQILGQKVEFLVSFYNNEISEKSEIFDDQFSVERPDGSNFTLKIRSTKLEDSAMYFCASCLGSAGRYGYTFGSGTRLTVV.

This clonotype appeared once. The chain combines TRBV2 with TRBJ2-3; D is undetermined. Germline V lookup: CDR1 SNHLY, CDR2 FYNNEI. Trimming removed 3 bases at V and 2 bases at J, with 12 bases between. This CDR3 has 15 residues. The CDR3 region is CASSDATQLTDTQYF. CDR3 nucleotide sequence: TGTGCCAGCAGTGACGCGACTCAACTCACAGATACGCAGTATTTT.

J is TRBJ2-7 and V is TRBV28; D unclear. The length of the CDR3 is 14 residues. Germline CDR1 and CDR2: MDHEN and SYDVKM. V shed 6 bases and J shed 4 bases, with 16 bases lying between them. The CDR3 sequence: CASRGRLIMYEQYF. The DNA of the CDR3 is TGTGCCAGCAGAGGCAGGCTTATCATGTACGAGCAGTACTTC.

About this clonotype: A much more abundant neighbour one base away suggests this may be a read error. This rearrangement joins TRBV11-2 to TRBJ2-1; maybe TRBD2 (6 bases). CDR1 SGHAT and CDR2 FQNNGV come from the germline V gene. The CDR3 runs 17 residues. With 1 base removed from V and 3 bases from J, the gap between germline ends came to 16 bases. CDR3 protein: CASSLAGTTGSYNEQFF. DNA of the CDR3: TGTGCCAGCAGCTTAGCCGGAACTACCGGGAGCTACAATGAGCAGTTCTTC.

The chain has TRBV12-3 or TRBV12-4 and TRBJ2-2; 15 bases fit TRBD2. Trimming took 5 bases from V and 0 from J; bases not matched to a gene: 1. The CDR3 is made up of 17 amino acids. CDR3 sequence (DNA): TGTGCCAGCAGTGGACTAGCGGGAGGGACGAACACCGGGGAGCTGTTTTTT. Its translation is CASSGLAGGTNTGELFF.

This clonotype was seen ten or more times. The chain uses TRBV20-1 and TRBJ1-4; no definite D call. V dropped 6 bases and J dropped 7 bases, with 18 bases sitting between them. The CDR3 is 14 amino acids. CDR1 and CDR2 from the germline V gene are DFQATT and SNEGSKA (reference sequence). In DNA form, the CDR3 reads TGCAGTGCCGGAAGATTCGAGTTGGGTGAAAAACTGTTTTTT. This sequence encodes CSAGRFELGEKLFF.

The sample holds many counts of this clonotype. The gene calls are TRBV7-2 and TRBJ2-3; 7 bases match TRBD2. The CDR3 covers 16 residues. J lost 0 bases, V lost 2 bases, and 5 bases had no gene match. Germline V lookup: CDR1 SGHTA, CDR2 FQGNSA. The CDR3 bases are TGTGCCAGCAGCTTAACCACTAGCGCTAGCACAGATACGCAGTATTTT. This sequence encodes CASSLTTSASTDTQYF.

This clonotype came up many times. The genes are TRBV12-3 or TRBV12-4 and TRBJ2-3; 9 bases line up with TRBD1. The CDR3 contains 16 residues. Trimming at V came to 6 bases and at J to 4 bases, leaving 11 bases not matched to a gene. CDR3 in amino acids: CASSPATGGAADTQYF. The CDR3 DNA follows: TGTGCCAGCAGCCCAGCTACAGGGGGCGCCGCAGATACGCAGTATTTT.

With respect to this clonotype: It may be a read error: a sequence one base away is much more abundant. The chain couples TRBV30 to TRBJ1-5; no clear D gene. Germline-derived CDR1 and CDR2 are GTSNPN and SVGIG (reference sequence). Between the trimmed V and J ends, which lost 5 bases and 5 bases, there was a span of 13 bases. This CDR3 region has 13 residues. This chain's CDR3 is CAWSKAGDQPQHF. CDR3 in DNA: TGTGCCTGGTCTAAGGCCGGGGATCAGCCCCAGCATTTT.

Comments on this clonotype: Sequence at one end of the junction differs from germline and may be a read error. In nucleotides, the CDR3 is TGCGCCACCAGTGATTCTAAAACAGCTTGGGGAAGTAATACGCAGTATTTT. Translating it yields CATSDSKTAWGSNTQYF. J is TRBJ2-3 and V is TRBV24-1; unclear D gene. The CDR3 loop spans 17 amino acids. Germline CDR1 is KGHDR and CDR2 is SFDVKD.

With regard to this clonotype: A much larger clone differs by one base, so this may be a read error. The chain recombines TRBV5-4 with TRBJ2-3; 8 nucleotides line up with TRBD2. The CDR3 totals 15 residues. The V gene's germline CDR1 is SGHNT and CDR2 YYREEE (reference sequence). This chain's CDR3 is CASSLYAGGTDTQCF. The DNA for the CDR3 is TGTGCCAGCAGCTTGTATGCGGGAGGCACAGATACGCAGTGTTTT.